One sample yielded the 5 T cell receptor beta chains listed below, sequenced in a study of T-cell reconstitution after alpha-beta-depleted transplantation in children. Construction of the TCRbeta library involved unique molecular identifiers. TCRdb reprocessed the PCR reads with MiXCR, giving one entry per CDR3 protein. The sample yields 610,000 or so distinct CDR3 sequences, 25% to 30% seen once. The specimen was PBMCs, collected before TCRalphabeta/CD19-depleted stem cell transplant. Source of these receptors: a boy under two years old with Wiskott-Aldrich syndrome, due to receive a stem cell transplant.

The chain uses TRBV29-1 and TRBJ2-5; TRBD2 might be the D (6 bases). There are 14 residues in the CDR3. V was pared by 6 bases and J by 4 bases, with 18 bases between. Germline CDR1 is SQVTM and CDR2 is ANQGSEA. The CDR3 nucleotides read TGCAGCGTCAGAGCGGGTCCTGGAGGAGAGACCCAGTACTTC. Residues: CSVRAGPGGETQYF.

This clonotype was observed at least ten times. The rearrangement joins TRBV5-6 to TRBJ2-5; tentatively, D is TRBD1 (5 bases). V was cut by 0 bases and J by 4 bases, with 16 bases left in between. CDR3 size: 16 residues. The germline CDR1 and CDR2 sequences are SGHDT and YYEEEE. The CDR3 DNA sequence: TGTGCCAGCAGCTTGGTAGGGGCCGCGAAGTTAGAGACCCAGTACTTC. Its translation is CASSLVGAAKLETQYF.

V and J are TRBV3-1 and TRBJ2-5; TRBD2 aligns across 9 bases. Trimming cost V 1 base and J 2 bases; bases outside gene matches: 2. Germline V gene sequence: CDR1 LGHDT, CDR2 YNNKEL (reference sequence). The CDR3 extends over 15 amino acids. CDR3 amino acids: CASSQVTSGQETQYF. CDR3 nucleotides: TGTGCCAGCAGCCAAGTAACTAGCGGGCAAGAGACCCAGTACTTC.

This chain joins TRBV24-1 and TRBJ2-3; the match to TRBD2 covers 11 bases. Germline-derived CDR1 and CDR2 are KGHDR and SFDVKD. The V segment lost 3 bases and the J segment 3 bases; nucleotides outside the gene matches: 7. CDR3 length: 17 residues. CDR3: CATSDPVVAGGTDTQYF. DNA for the CDR3: TGTGCCACCAGTGATCCCGTCGTAGCGGGAGGGACAGATACGCAGTATTTT.

The DNA for the CDR3 is TGTGCCAGCAGCGGACTTGGGGGGAGAGGCTACGAGCAGTACTTC. This encodes CASSGLGGRGYEQYF. The rearrangement uses TRBV7-2 and TRBJ2-7; D may be TRBD2 (6 bases). The CDR3 is made up of 15 amino acids. Trimming pared 5 bases from V and 3 bases from J, leaving 17 bases between. The germline gives CDR1 SGHTA, CDR2 FQGNSA.